This T cell receptor (beta chain) was retrieved from a study of T-cell memory formation after mild COVID-19. Study summary: TCR clusters were mostly donor specific.

This clonotype turned up a few times. Its specificity is not known. TCRdb passed the 5' RACE reads through MiXCR, listing each CDR3 protein once. The profile shows roughly 350,000 distinct CDR3 sequences, around 21% of them singletons. Study-level results: The study found balanced CD4/CD8 in clones contracting day 15 to 85 and a CD4+ lean in later expanders.

Per germline, CDR1 LNHNV and CDR2 YYDKDF (reference sequence). The CDR3 totals 16 residues. V lost 0 bases and J 1 base, leaving 12 bases between the germline ends. The genes are TRBV15 and TRBJ1-2, with D possibly TRBD1 on 6 matching bases. The specimen was PBMCs or a T cell subset sorted from them (not recorded which). This TCR was recovered from an adult woman who had mild COVID-19 (a few samples of this study predate the infection). Cell type and time point are not known. For the CDR3, the DNA is TGTGCCACCAGCAGAGATTGGACAGCCATTAACTATGGCTACACCTTC. As protein: CATSRDWTAINYGYTF. The entire variable domain, with the rest obtained from reference TRBV15 and TRBJ1-2, is as follows: DAMVIQNPRYQVTQFGKPVTLSCSQTLNHNVMYWYQQKSSQAPKLLFHYYDKDFNNEADTPDNFQSRRPNTSFCFLDIRSPGLGDTAMYLCATSRDWTAINYGYTFGSGTRLTVV.